The 20 T cell receptor beta chains listed next were all sequenced from one sample in a study of blood T cell repertoires in COVID-19. Sequencing used immunoSEQ multiplex PCR; TCRdb keeps in-frame clones, though not all of them. Among approximately 210,000 clones, approximately 85% were seen once, and the ten largest hold approximately 8%. The specimen sequenced was peripheral blood. All receptors derive from a woman between 50 and 59 years old with active or convalescent COVID-19.

The CDR3 region has the DNA TGTGCCAGCACGGTAGCGGGGGGGCCGAGAGAGACCCAGTACTTC. It translates to CASTVAGGPRETQYF. This chain uses TRBV2 with TRBJ2-5, with TRBD2 matching 11 bases. With V trimmed by 7 bases and J by 4 bases, 8 bases remained unmatched. Germline V gene lookup returns CDR1 SNHLY and CDR2 FYNNEI. The CDR3 runs 15 residues.

This chain uses TRBV27 with TRBJ2-3; 7 nucleotides agree with TRBD2. CDR1 is MNHEY, CDR2 SMNVEV, per germline (reference sequence). V dropped 4 bases and J dropped 8; count of bases not matched to a gene: 12. The CDR3 length is 15 residues. CDR3: CASSSSGTIPTTQYF. The DNA of the CDR3 is TGTGCCAGCAGTTCCTCCGGGACTATCCCAACTACGCAGTATTTT.

This rearrangement joins TRBV19 to TRBJ1-2; no clear D. Germline assignment: CDR1 LNHDA and CDR2 SQIVND (reference sequence). The CDR3 has 13 residues. The V and J ends lost 3 bases and 2 bases respectively, with 7 bases between them. In nucleotides, the CDR3 is TGTGCCAGTAGTATTATCCCGAACTATGGCTACACCTTC. Translated, it gives CASSIIPNYGYTF.

This chain connects TRBV6-4 to TRBJ1-1; D is unresolved. Per germline, CDR1 MRHNA and CDR2 SNTAGT. Trimming stripped 6 bases from V and 0 bases from J, with 8 bases between. This CDR3 is built from 13 residues. In DNA, the CDR3 is TGTGCCAGCAGCTTAACAATGAACACTGAAGCTTTCTTT. Translation gives CASSLTMNTEAFF.

The rearrangement uses TRBV19 and TRBJ2-2; TRBD1 matches at 7 bases. Germline lookup yields CDR1 LNHDA and CDR2 SQIVND (reference sequence). The CDR3 sequence is 14 residues long. The V segment lost 4 bases and the J segment 3 bases; nucleotides outside the gene matches: 2. The chain's CDR3 is CASSNRGYTGELFF. The CDR3 region has the DNA TGTGCCAGTAGTAACAGGGGATACACCGGGGAGCTGTTTTTT.

The chain is built from TRBV30 and TRBJ2-2, with a possible D match to TRBD2 (5 bases). Trimming cost V 0 bases and J 7 bases, with 9 bases left between them. There are 13 residues in the CDR3. CDR1 GTSNPN and CDR2 SVGIG come from the germline V gene (reference sequence). The CDR3 bases are TGTGCCTGGAGTGTGGAGCGGTTCGGGGAGCTGTTTTTT. It encodes CAWSVERFGELFF.

The chain couples TRBV6-2 or TRBV6-3 to TRBJ2-2; D might be TRBD2 (5 bases). The CDR3 extends over 14 amino acids. The germline gives CDR1 MNHEY, CDR2 SVGEGT. Trimming removed 4 bases at V and 6 bases at J, with 12 bases between. CDR3 in DNA: TGTGCCAGCAGTTCCCCGGAGGTTTCCGGGGAGCTGTTTTTT. Translated, it gives CASSSPEVSGELFF.

This clone was counted once. J is TRBJ1-5 and V is TRBV15, with D possibly matching TRBD1 (6 bases). Germline lookup yields CDR1 LNHNV and CDR2 YYDKDF (reference sequence). V dropped 3 bases and J dropped 0 bases, with 15 bases sitting between them. The CDR3 loop spans 17 amino acids. The chain's CDR3 is CATSSARTAHSNQPQHF. The CDR3 region has the DNA TGTGCCACCAGCAGTGCCCGGACAGCCCATAGCAATCAGCCCCAGCATTTT.

J is TRBJ2-1 and V is TRBV11-2; 10 bases fit TRBD1. After removal of 5 bases from V and 7 bases from J, the junction contained 11 bases not matched to a gene. Per the germline V gene, CDR1 is SGHAT and CDR2 is FQNNGV. The CDR3 extends over 16 amino acids. The CDR3 DNA is TGTGCCAGCAGCCCTATAGGGGGACAGGGGAGGAATGAGCAGTTCTTC. Protein sequence: CASSPIGGQGRNEQFF.

V is TRBV29-1 and J is TRBJ1-4; a possible D gene is TRBD1 (6 bases). Germline assignment: CDR1 SQVTM and CDR2 ANQGSEA. Trimming took 1 base from V and 3 from J, leaving 9 bases between them. This CDR3 region has 14 residues. Written as DNA, the CDR3 is TGCAGCGTTGAAGGAACAGGGCCTAATGAAAAACTGTTTTTT. It translates to CSVEGTGPNEKLFF.

CDR3: CASSGGRNYGYTF. As DNA, the CDR3 is TGTGCCAGCAGTGGAGGAAGAAACTATGGCTACACCTTC. The chain uses TRBV28 and TRBJ1-2; D not certain. Germline V gene sequence: CDR1 MDHEN, CDR2 SYDVKM. This CDR3 spans 13 amino acids. V dropped 5 bases and J dropped 2 bases, with 9 bases sitting between them.

V gene TRBV7-6 combines with J gene TRBJ2-1; 9 nucleotides match TRBD2. The V gene's germline CDR1 is SGHVS and CDR2 FNYEAQ. CDR3 length: 16 residues. V was clipped by 1 base and J by 10 bases; unmatched bases: 11. The CDR3 loop is CASSLEPSGGQREQFF. Here the CDR3 DNA reads TGTGCCAGCAGCTTAGAACCCAGCGGGGGGCAGCGGGAGCAGTTCTTC. The full variable domain, in which reference TRBV7-6 and TRBJ2-1 provide the parts outside the CDR3, is GAGVSQSPRYKVTKRGQDVALRCDPISGHVSLYWYRQALGQGPEFLTYFNYEAQQDKSGLPNDRFSAERPEGSISTLTIQRTEQRDSAMYRCASSLEPSGGQREQFFGPGTRLTVL.

The genes are TRBV28 and TRBJ1-5, with D tentatively TRBD1 (5 bases). V gave up 3 bases and J gave up 7 bases, with 7 bases separating them. Germline values: CDR1 MDHEN, CDR2 SYDVKM. This CDR3 has 12 amino acids. CDR3: CASSLGGQPQHF. For the CDR3, the DNA is TGTGCCAGCAGTTTGGGGGGGCAGCCCCAGCATTTT.

The V gene is TRBV5-6, the J gene TRBJ2-3; 10 bases match TRBD2. The CDR3 extends over 16 amino acids. Trimming cost V 0 bases and J 2 bases; bases outside gene matches: 3. Per the germline V gene, CDR1 is SGHDT and CDR2 is YYEEEE. CDR3 nucleotide sequence: TGTGCCAGCAGCTTGGAGCTAGCGGGAGCCACAGATACGCAGTATTTT. Its translation: CASSLELAGATDTQYF.

The chain employs TRBV19 and TRBJ2-3, with 7 bases that match TRBD2. V was clipped by 6 bases and J by 2 bases; unmatched bases: 8. CDR1 LNHDA and CDR2 SQIVND come from the germline V gene (reference sequence). This CDR3 spans 15 amino acids. CDR3 sequence reads: CASRAGEGHTDTQYF. The CDR3 DNA reads TGTGCCAGTAGGGCCGGGGAGGGCCACACAGATACGCAGTATTTT.

The rearrangement links TRBV4-1 to TRBJ1-5; no definite D call. The CDR3 has 18 amino acids. Germline V lookup: CDR1 MGHRA, CDR2 YSYEKL. V shed 0 bases and J shed 4 bases, with 19 bases lying between them. The CDR3 DNA follows: TGCGCCAGCAGCCAAGATCCCATCAGCCCGGCGGAGAATCAGCCCCAGCATTTT. Translation gives CASSQDPISPAENQPQHF.

Only one count was recorded for this clone. The chain is built from TRBV10-3 and TRBJ2-3; TRBD2 matches 9 bases. Per germline, CDR1 ENHRY and CDR2 SYGVKD. V trimming: 4 bases; J trimming: 3 bases; junction bases outside the gene matches: 14. This CDR3 spans 18 amino acids. This CDR3 is CAISAKWRGGRETDTQYF. The CDR3 coding sequence is TGTGCCATCAGTGCGAAGTGGCGGGGGGGCCGAGAGACAGATACGCAGTATTTT.

V and J are TRBV19 and TRBJ1-4, with 9 bases identical to TRBD1. CDR1 is LNHDA and CDR2 is SQIVND in the germline V gene (reference sequence). The CDR3 runs to 17 residues. V dropped 9 bases and J dropped 0; count of bases not matched to a gene: 11. The CDR3 here is CASRDRAGSTTNEKLFF. The CDR3 DNA is TGTGCCAGCCGGGACAGGGCAGGGAGTACAACTAATGAAAAACTGTTTTTT. The variable domain in full, completed from reference TRBV19 and TRBJ1-4, reads DGGITQSPKYLFRKEGQNVTLSCEQNLNHDAMYWYRQDPGQGLRLIYYSQIVNDFQKGDIAEGYSVSREKKESFPLTVTSAQKNPTAFYLCASRDRAGSTTNEKLFFGSGTQLSVL.

In this sample, this clone turned up a few times. The CDR3 spells CASSTGQGGYTEAFF. The CDR3 DNA is TGCGCCAGCAGCACCGGACAGGGTGGGTACACTGAAGCTTTCTTT. The chain recombines TRBV5-1 with TRBJ1-1, with TRBD1 matching over 8 bases. J gave up 3 bases and V 4 bases, and 8 bases lay outside the gene matches. Germline V gene sequence: CDR1 SGHRS, CDR2 YFSETQ. CDR3 size: 15 residues. The variable domain in full, with the rest retrieved from reference TRBV5-1 and TRBJ1-1, is KAGVTQTPRYLIKTRGQQVTLSCSPISGHRSVSWYQQTPGQGLQFLFEYFSETQRNKGNFPGRFSGRQFSNSRSEMNVSTLELGDSALYLCASSTGQGGYTEAFFGQGTRLTVV.

The chain recombines TRBV9 with TRBJ2-2; 8 bases align to TRBD2. The V gene end was trimmed by 4 bases and the J gene end by 5 bases; junction bases not matched to a gene: 10. The CDR3 is 16 amino acids. Germline V gene lookup returns CDR1 SGDLS and CDR2 YYNGEE. The chain's CDR3 is CASSPQAGAGTGELFF. The CDR3, as DNA: TGTGCCAGCAGCCCTCAAGCGGGAGCTGGGACCGGGGAGCTGTTTTTT.